These T cell receptor beta chains were read from a single sample in a study of CD8+ T cells in alopecia areata. Here immunoSEQ multiplex PCR was the method, and the copy in TCRdb shows in-frame clones only, minus some. The repertoire consists of 150,000 to 200,000 clones, with 55% to 75% occurring once and the leading ten covering 0.91%. The sequencing used CD4+ T cells sorted from blood, collected at week 4, from a patient treated with tofacitinib. The source of these receptors is a human donor with alopecia areata. The CDR3 runs from the conserved cysteine through the conserved F or W. D genes are given only for firm matches. Only some rows state a clone size, as once, few, many or a class for expanded clones.

cdr3_aa: CASSPPHRGDYTQYF; cdr3_nt: TGTGCCAGCAGCCCCCCCCACCGGGGGGACTATACGCAGTATTTT; j_call: TRBJ2-3; v_call: TRBV13; d_call: TRBD2; clone_size: NA
cdr3_aa: CASSLGAGGRQETQYF; cdr3_nt: TGTGCCAGCAGCTTAGGCGCGGGGGGAAGGCAAGAGACCCAGTACTTC; j_call: TRBJ2-5; v_call: TRBV11-2; d_call: TRBD2; clone_size: NA
cdr3_aa: CASSLVGAANEKLFF; cdr3_nt: TGCGCCAGCAGCTTGGTTGGGGCAGCTAATGAAAAACTGTTTTTT; j_call: TRBJ1-4; v_call: TRBV5-1; d_call: NA; clone_size: NA
cdr3_aa: CASSLASDREAFF; cdr3_nt: TGTGCCAGCAGCTTGGCCTCTGACAGGGAGGCTTTCTTT; j_call: TRBJ1-1; v_call: TRBV7-9; d_call: TRBD1; clone_size: NA
cdr3_aa: CAWSVSATWGYTF; cdr3_nt: TGTGCCTGGAGTGTATCCGCTACCTGGGGCTACACCTTC; j_call: TRBJ1-2; v_call: TRBV30; d_call: NA; clone_size: NA
cdr3_aa: CAWGEWGNQPQHF; cdr3_nt: TGTGCCTGGGGGGAATGGGGCAATCAGCCCCAGCATTTT; j_call: TRBJ1-5; v_call: TRBV30; d_call: NA; clone_size: NA
cdr3_aa: CASSPDGRANTGELFF; cdr3_nt: TGTGCCAGCAGCCCGGACGGCCGCGCGAACACCGGGGAGCTGTTTTTT; j_call: TRBJ2-2; v_call: TRBV11-2; d_call: NA; clone_size: NA
cdr3_aa: CASSQDQRGSYNEQFF; cdr3_nt: TGCGCCAGCAGCCAAGACCAGCGGGGGAGCTACAATGAGCAGTTCTTC; j_call: TRBJ2-1; v_call: TRBV4-3; d_call: TRBD2; clone_size: few
cdr3_aa: CASSFGRGISETQYF; cdr3_nt: TGTGCCAGCAGCTTCGGTCGGGGAATTTCGGAGACCCAGTACTTC; j_call: TRBJ2-5; v_call: TRBV5-4; d_call: NA; clone_size: NA
cdr3_aa: CASSPRGNSNQPQHF; cdr3_nt: TGTGCCAGCTCACCACGGGGGAATAGCAATCAGCCCCAGCATTTT; j_call: TRBJ1-5; v_call: TRBV18; d_call: NA; clone_size: few
cdr3_aa: CSVGLAAYEQYF; cdr3_nt: TGCAGCGTTGGGCTAGCTGCCTACGAGCAGTACTTC; j_call: TRBJ2-7; v_call: TRBV29-1; d_call: NA; clone_size: NA
cdr3_aa: CAWTPPSRGDGYTF; cdr3_nt: TGTGCCTGGACCCCACCCTCCAGGGGAGATGGCTACACCTTC; j_call: TRBJ1-2; v_call: TRBV30; d_call: NA; clone_size: few
cdr3_aa: CASSLEGGPYNEQFF; cdr3_nt: TGTGCCAGCAGCTTAGAAGGGGGGCCCTACAATGAGCAGTTCTTC; j_call: TRBJ2-1; v_call: TRBV13; d_call: NA; clone_size: NA
cdr3_aa: CASSLEVETQYF; cdr3_nt: TGCGCCAGCAGCTTGGAGGTGGAGACCCAGTACTTC; j_call: TRBJ2-5; v_call: TRBV5-1; d_call: NA; clone_size: few
cdr3_aa: CASMGGGPLQPQHF; cdr3_nt: TGTGCCAGCATGGGCGGGGGGCCGCTTCAGCCCCAGCATTTT; j_call: TRBJ1-5; v_call: TRBV2; d_call: NA; clone_size: NA
cdr3_aa: CSVVRLGGNEQFF; cdr3_nt: TGCAGCGTTGTGAGACTAGGGGGCAATGAGCAGTTCTTC; j_call: TRBJ2-1; v_call: TRBV29-1; d_call: NA; clone_size: NA
cdr3_aa: CAWSTPSGATEAFF; cdr3_nt: TGTGCCTGGAGTACCCCGAGTGGGGCCACTGAAGCTTTCTTT; j_call: TRBJ1-1; v_call: TRBV30; d_call: NA; clone_size: few
cdr3_aa: CATSRWTGQETQYF; cdr3_nt: TGTGCCACCAGCAGATGGACAGGGCAAGAGACCCAGTACTTC; j_call: TRBJ2-5; v_call: TRBV15; d_call: TRBD1; clone_size: NA
cdr3_aa: CASSLEPQGTEQYF; cdr3_nt: TGTGCCAGCAGCTTAGAACCACAGGGGACCGAGCAGTACTTC; j_call: TRBJ2-7; v_call: TRBV7-2; d_call: TRBD1; clone_size: NA
cdr3_aa: CASSPAGSGRGEKLFF; cdr3_nt: TGTGCCAGCTCACCAGCAGGGTCTGGACGAGGCGAAAAACTGTTTTTT; j_call: TRBJ1-4; v_call: TRBV18; d_call: NA; clone_size: few
cdr3_aa: CSVATSLNTGELFF; cdr3_nt: TGCAGCGTTGCGACTAGCCTGAACACCGGGGAGCTGTTTTTT; j_call: TRBJ2-2; v_call: TRBV29-1; d_call: TRBD2; clone_size: NA
cdr3_aa: CASSVVDSGANVLTF; cdr3_nt: TGTGCCAGCAGCGTAGTCGACTCTGGGGCCAACGTCCTGACTTTC; j_call: TRBJ2-6; v_call: TRBV9; d_call: NA; clone_size: NA
cdr3_aa: CASSSRRDATYNEQFF; cdr3_nt: TGTGCCAGCAGTTCACGCCGGGACGCGACCTACAATGAGCAGTTCTTC; j_call: TRBJ2-1; v_call: TRBV7-8; d_call: NA; clone_size: NA
cdr3_aa: CATSRGGPWQFF; cdr3_nt: TGTGCCACCAGCAGGGGAGGACCATGGCAGTTCTTC; j_call: TRBJ2-1; v_call: TRBV15; d_call: NA; clone_size: NA
cdr3_aa: CASSLSEAAGGELFF; cdr3_nt: TGTGCCAGCAGCTTAAGTGAAGCAGCGGGCGGGGAGCTGTTTTTT; j_call: TRBJ2-2; v_call: TRBV7-9; d_call: NA; clone_size: NA
cdr3_aa: CASSPTTANYGYTF; cdr3_nt: TGTGCCAGCAGCCCCACGACCGCTAACTATGGCTACACCTTC; j_call: TRBJ1-2; v_call: TRBV5-6; d_call: NA; clone_size: NA
cdr3_aa: CSVETDSGANVLTF; cdr3_nt: TGCAGCGTTGAAACAGACTCTGGGGCCAACGTCCTGACTTTC; j_call: TRBJ2-6; v_call: TRBV29-1; d_call: NA; clone_size: NA
cdr3_aa: CACHQWNMDTQYF; cdr3_nt: TGTGCCTGCCATCAATGGAACATGGATACGCAGTATTTT; j_call: TRBJ2-3; v_call: TRBV6-5; d_call: NA; clone_size: once
cdr3_aa: CAISETSGDQETQYF; cdr3_nt: TGTGCCATCAGTGAGACTAGCGGGGACCAAGAGACCCAGTACTTC; j_call: TRBJ2-5; v_call: TRBV10-3; d_call: TRBD2; clone_size: NA
cdr3_aa: CASNIGSPSGNTIYF; cdr3_nt: TGTGCCAGCAATATTGGGAGTCCCTCTGGAAACACCATATATTTT; j_call: TRBJ1-3; v_call: TRBV6-6; d_call: NA; clone_size: few
cdr3_aa: CASSRGGEYEQYF; cdr3_nt: TGTGCCAGCAGCCGAGGGGGGGAATACGAGCAGTACTTC; j_call: TRBJ2-7; v_call: TRBV7-2; d_call: NA; clone_size: few
cdr3_aa: CAISRNAGSSYNEQFF; cdr3_nt: TGTGCCATCAGCCGCAACGCAGGGAGCTCCTACAATGAGCAGTTCTTC; j_call: TRBJ2-1; v_call: TRBV10-3; d_call: NA; clone_size: few
cdr3_aa: CASSDLGTGNADGYTF; cdr3_nt: TGTGCCAGCAGTGACCTTGGTACAGGGAATGCGGATGGCTACACCTTC; j_call: TRBJ1-2; v_call: TRBV6-1; d_call: NA; clone_size: NA
cdr3_aa: CSVGGTQYF; cdr3_nt: TGCAGTGTCGGGGGGACCCAGTACTTC; j_call: TRBJ2-5; v_call: TRBV20-1; d_call: NA; clone_size: NA
cdr3_aa: CASSPDTGELFF; cdr3_nt: TGTGCCAGCAGTCCAGACACCGGGGAGCTGTTTTTT; j_call: TRBJ2-2; v_call: TRBV2; d_call: NA; clone_size: NA
cdr3_aa: CASSPSGTGRYEQYF; cdr3_nt: TGTGCCAGCAGCCCCTCCGGGACAGGACGTTACGAGCAGTACTTC; j_call: TRBJ2-7; v_call: TRBV5-4; d_call: TRBD1; clone_size: few
cdr3_aa: CSVEVRGVNGELFF; cdr3_nt: TGCAGCGTTGAAGTACGGGGGGTGAACGGGGAGCTGTTTTTT; j_call: TRBJ2-2; v_call: TRBV29-1; d_call: TRBD2; clone_size: NA
cdr3_aa: CASSLRWALTEAFF; cdr3_nt: TGTGCCAGCAGCTTGCGATGGGCACTCACTGAAGCTTTCTTT; j_call: TRBJ1-1; v_call: TRBV5-6; d_call: NA; clone_size: NA
cdr3_aa: CTGQGAGETQYF; cdr3_nt: TGCACGGGACAGGGGGCTGGGGAGACCCAGTACTTC; j_call: TRBJ2-5; v_call: TRBV29-1; d_call: TRBD1; clone_size: few
cdr3_aa: CASTPGAATTEAFF; cdr3_nt: TGTGCCAGCACACCAGGGGCCGCGACCACTGAAGCTTTCTTT; j_call: TRBJ1-1; v_call: TRBV7-9; d_call: NA; clone_size: NA
cdr3_aa: CASSPLRATLGGYTF; cdr3_nt: TGTGCCAGCTCACCCCTCAGGGCTACGCTCGGTGGCTACACCTTC; j_call: TRBJ1-2; v_call: TRBV18; d_call: NA; clone_size: NA
cdr3_aa: CASSQIPGDSNQPQHF; cdr3_nt: TGCGCCAGCAGCCAAATTCCCGGGGATAGCAATCAGCCCCAGCATTTT; j_call: TRBJ1-5; v_call: TRBV4-1; d_call: NA; clone_size: NA
cdr3_aa: CSAGWGQATGELFF; cdr3_nt: TGCAGCGCAGGATGGGGACAGGCCACCGGGGAGCTGTTTTTT; j_call: TRBJ2-2; v_call: TRBV29-1; d_call: TRBD1; clone_size: NA
cdr3_aa: CASSFDGNYGYTF; cdr3_nt: TGTGCCAGCAGTTTTGACGGGAACTATGGCTACACCTTC; j_call: TRBJ1-2; v_call: TRBV27; d_call: NA; clone_size: NA
cdr3_aa: CASASRLRAEQYF; cdr3_nt: TGTGCTAGTGCCTCCAGGTTGCGGGCCGAGCAGTACTTC; j_call: TRBJ2-7; v_call: TRBV12-5; d_call: NA; clone_size: NA
cdr3_aa: CAISAGRVYNEQFF; cdr3_nt: TGTGCCATCAGTGCAGGTCGGGTCTACAATGAGCAGTTCTTC; j_call: TRBJ2-1; v_call: TRBV10-3; d_call: NA; clone_size: NA
cdr3_aa: CAWGLGAGQPQHF; cdr3_nt: TGTGCCTGGGGGTTGGGGGCAGGGCAGCCCCAGCATTTT; j_call: TRBJ1-5; v_call: TRBV30; d_call: NA; clone_size: NA
cdr3_aa: CASSFLGDRPYNEQFF; cdr3_nt: TGCGCCAGCAGCTTCCTTGGGGACAGGCCCTACAATGAGCAGTTCTTC; j_call: TRBJ2-1; v_call: TRBV5-1; d_call: TRBD1; clone_size: NA
cdr3_aa: CASSEYPKSAEAFF; cdr3_nt: TGTGCCAGCAGTGAATATCCCAAATCGGCTGAAGCTTTCTTT; j_call: TRBJ1-1; v_call: TRBV25-1; d_call: NA; clone_size: NA
cdr3_aa: CASSLGGTDPYEQYF; cdr3_nt: TGCGCCAGCAGCTTGGGCGGGACGGACCCCTACGAGCAGTACTTC; j_call: TRBJ2-7; v_call: TRBV5-1; d_call: NA; clone_size: few
cdr3_aa: CAWTPKGGTSYEQYF; cdr3_nt: TGTGCCTGGACCCCTAAGGGAGGGACTTCCTACGAGCAGTACTTC; j_call: TRBJ2-7; v_call: TRBV30; d_call: TRBD2; clone_size: NA
cdr3_aa: CASSYSRGWSEKLFF; cdr3_nt: TGTGCCAGCAGTTACTCGAGGGGCTGGAGTGAAAAACTGTTTTTT; j_call: TRBJ1-4; v_call: TRBV6-5; d_call: NA; clone_size: NA
cdr3_aa: CASSTDRGTRTEAFF; cdr3_nt: TGTGCCAGCAGCACCGACAGGGGAACAAGGACTGAAGCTTTCTTT; j_call: TRBJ1-1; v_call: TRBV9; d_call: TRBD1; clone_size: NA
cdr3_aa: CASSLGANVLTF; cdr3_nt: TGTGCCAGCAGCCTTGGGGCCAACGTCCTGACTTTC; j_call: TRBJ2-6; v_call: TRBV9; d_call: NA; clone_size: NA
cdr3_aa: CARERQGRNSPLHF; cdr3_nt: TGTGCCAGAGAAAGACAGGGTCGGAATTCACCCCTCCACTTT; j_call: TRBJ1-6; v_call: TRBV2; d_call: TRBD1; clone_size: NA
cdr3_aa: CAISALGLGSTGELFF; cdr3_nt: TGTGCCATCAGTGCCCTGGGACTAGGGTCCACCGGGGAGCTGTTTTTT; j_call: TRBJ2-2; v_call: TRBV10-3; d_call: TRBD2; clone_size: few
cdr3_aa: CASSPRTLPGNTIYF; cdr3_nt: TGTGCCAGCAGTCCCCGGACATTACCCGGAAACACCATATATTTT; j_call: TRBJ1-3; v_call: TRBV27; d_call: NA; clone_size: once
cdr3_aa: CASSSDRVTEAFF; cdr3_nt: TGCGCCAGCAGCTCGGACAGGGTAACTGAAGCTTTCTTT; j_call: TRBJ1-1; v_call: TRBV5-1; d_call: TRBD1; clone_size: NA
cdr3_aa: CASSLEGPMDTTNEKLFF; cdr3_nt: TGTGCCAGCAGTTTAGAGGGCCCGATGGACACTACTAATGAAAAACTGTTTTTT; j_call: TRBJ1-4; v_call: TRBV27; d_call: NA; clone_size: NA